This T cell receptor (beta chain) appears in the sequencing data of a study of patients and donors after allogeneic stem cell transplantation. TCRdb recomputed calls from the RT-PCR reads with MiXCR, one row per CDR3 protein. The sample lists about 200,000 distinct CDR3 sequences, 41% occurring once. To note about this clonotype: A read error may produce the germline difference seen at one junction end.

The CDR3 consists of 11 residues. Sequencing was done on a sample of blood, either unsorted or a sorted T cell fraction (not recorded which). The rearrangement joins TRBV12-3 or TRBV12-4 to TRBJ1-1; the D is unclear. The sequence was obtained from a human donor who was either an allogeneic HSCT recipient or a stem cell or donor lymphocyte infusion donor (not recorded which). It is not recorded whose cells these are; they may come from a transplant donor. The CDR3 region has the DNA TGTGCCAGCACCAGAGGACTCATCGGTTACTTT. The encoded protein is CASTRGLIGYF.